These 5 T cell receptor beta chains were all obtained from the same sample, sequenced in a study of vaccination and CD4 T cells after COVID-19. Treatment indicated: approximately nine-day PBMC culture with coronavirus spike peptide pools or control peptides (ViraFEST assay). These receptors' antigens are unknown. Sequenced with the Oncomine TCR Beta short-read assay was DNA taken from cultured CD4+ T cells. TCRdb itself ran the PCR reads through MiXCR, one entry per CDR3 protein. The table includes around 12,000 distinct CDR3 sequences, roughly 45% detected once. The material was CD4+ T cells from blood, cultured in vitro, obtained after SARS-CoV-2 vaccination. All receptors come from a human donor who had recovered from COVID-19.

In its sample, this clonotype was seen a few times. The chain joins TRBV6-2 or TRBV6-3 to TRBJ2-1; no clear D gene. Germline V lookup: CDR1 MNHEY, CDR2 SVGEGT. CDR3 length: 11 amino acids. The V and J ends lost 4 bases and 12 bases respectively, with 10 bases between them. CDR3 nucleotides: TGTGCCAGCAGTTCCTCGAAGGGGCAGTTCTTC. Translated, it gives CASSSSKGQFF.

The rearrangement joins TRBV7-9 to TRBJ1-1; D call uncertain. In germline, CDR1 is SEHNR, CDR2 FQNEAQ (reference sequence). CDR3 length: 14 residues. V lost 2 bases and J 5 bases, leaving 12 bases between the germline ends. The CDR3 DNA reads TGTGCCAGCAGCTTAATATCGGTCGGGACTGAAGCTTTCTTT. Its translation: CASSLISVGTEAFF.

The sample holds a few counts of this clonotype. The V and J genes are TRBV15 and TRBJ1-2, with D unclear. Trimming left V 0 bases short and J 0 bases short, with 2 bases between. The CDR3 sequence is 13 residues long. The germline gives CDR1 LNHNV, CDR2 YYDKDF (reference sequence). CDR3 nucleotides: TGTGCCACCAGCAGAGATACTAACTATGGCTACACCTTC. Translating gives CATSRDTNYGYTF. Combining the CDR3 with reference TRBV15 and TRBJ1-2 gives the whole variable domain DAMVIQNPRYQVTQFGKPVTLSCSQTLNHNVMYWYQQKSSQAPKLLFHYYDKDFNNEADTPDNFQSRRPNTSFCFLDIRSPGLGDTAMYLCATSRDTNYGYTFGSGTRLTVV.

This clonotype occurred a few times. J is TRBJ2-3 and V is TRBV20-1; 8 bases are shared with TRBD2. Germline V gene sequence: CDR1 DFQATT, CDR2 SNEGSKA (reference sequence). V lost 0 bases to trimming and J lost 1 base; unmatched junction nucleotides: 6. The CDR3 is made up of 16 amino acids. The CDR3 protein is CSARDAGRAGTDTQYF. In DNA, the CDR3 is TGCAGTGCTAGAGATGCCGGGAGGGCCGGCACAGATACGCAGTATTTT.

This clonotype has more than one count but fewer than ten. This sequence joins TRBV28 and TRBJ2-7; D is possibly TRBD2 (6 bases). The CDR3 length is 17 residues. V dropped 2 bases and J dropped 0 bases, with 17 bases sitting between them. The germline V gene has CDR1 MDHEN and CDR2 SYDVKM. The CDR3 DNA is TGTGCCAGCAGTTTACCGACCTTTAGCGGAAGCTCCTACGAGCAGTACTTC. Its protein product is CASSLPTFSGSSYEQYF. The variable domain in full, with the rest retrieved from reference TRBV28 and TRBJ2-7, is DVKVTQSSRYLVKRTGEKVFLECVQDMDHENMFWYRQDPGLGLRLIYFSYDVKMKEKGDIPEGYSVSREKKERFSLILESASTNQTSMYLCASSLPTFSGSSYEQYFGPGTRLTVT.